A single sample gave rise to the 20 T cell receptor beta chains below, sequenced in a study of early T cells in non-severe SARS-CoV-2 infection. TCRdb called the 5' RACE reads again in MiXCR, with one record for every CDR3 protein. The profile shows roughly 25,000 distinct CDR3 sequences, around 4.2% of them singletons. Sequenced sample: whole blood. All receptors come from an adult who was a healthcare worker with PCR-confirmed SARS-CoV-2 infection or an uninfected control (not recorded which).

This clonotype has ten or more counts. The J gene is TRBJ1-6, the V gene TRBV28; D not resolved. Germline lookup yields CDR1 MDHEN and CDR2 SYDVKM. The CDR3 runs to 14 residues. V was shortened by 2 bases and J by 14 bases, with 16 bases between the two germline ends. This CDR3 is CASSLDGAGGTLHF. CDR3 coding DNA: TGTGCCAGCAGTTTAGACGGAGCTGGCGGGACCCTCCACTTT.

This clonotype has ten or more counts. The gene calls are TRBV24-1 and TRBJ2-1; 9 bases are shared with TRBD1. Germline V gene sequence: CDR1 KGHDR, CDR2 SFDVKD. V gave up 3 bases and J gave up 0 bases; unmatched junction bases: 14. This CDR3 has 20 amino acids. The CDR3 nucleotides read TGTGCCACCAGTGATGCGCCGGGACAGGGCCTAGGGAACTCCTACAATGAGCAGTTCTTC. Translating it yields CATSDAPGQGLGNSYNEQFF.

This clonotype was seen many times. The rearrangement uses TRBV7-3 and TRBJ2-3; the match to TRBD2 covers 10 bases. CDR1 is SGHTA, CDR2 FQGTGA, per germline. The junction had 3 bases not matched to a gene; V was cut back by 0 bases and J by 6 bases. This CDR3 contains 15 residues. CDR3: CASSLTLAGADTQYF. CDR3 bases: TGTGCCAGCAGCTTAACCCTAGCGGGAGCCGATACGCAGTATTTT.

This rearrangement joins TRBV5-4 to TRBJ2-7; 9 nucleotides agree with TRBD2. The germline V gene encodes CDR1 SGHNT and CDR2 YYREEE (reference sequence). The CDR3 spans 14 residues. Trimming cost V 2 bases and J 2 bases; bases outside gene matches: 2. Written as DNA, the CDR3 is TGTGCCAGCAGCTTTGCTAGCGGGACCTACGAGCAGTACTTC. Translated, it gives CASSFASGTYEQYF.

This clonotype was picked up many times. This chain uses TRBV20-1 with TRBJ1-1; TRBD1 agrees at 8 bases. Looked up from germline, CDR1 is DFQATT and CDR2 is SNEGSKA (reference sequence). The CDR3 has 12 amino acids. The ends lost 3 bases at V and 11 bases at J; junction bases unmatched: 8. The CDR3 reads CSARAQGVGAFF. The DNA of the CDR3 is TGCAGTGCTAGGGCACAGGGGGTCGGGGCTTTCTTT.

Many counts were recorded for this clonotype. The V and J genes are TRBV10-3 and TRBJ2-3; D perhaps matches TRBD1 (6 bases). CDR1 is ENHRY and CDR2 is SYGVKD in the germline V gene. The CDR3 is 16 residues long. V shed 5 bases and J shed 2 bases, with 17 bases lying between them. DNA for the CDR3: TGTGCCATCAGTAAGGGGGACCATCAGCCCACAGATACGCAGTATTTT. Translation gives CAISKGDHQPTDTQYF.

This clonotype appeared many times. V is TRBV7-9 and J is TRBJ2-6, with TRBD1 matching over 8 bases. CDR1 and CDR2 from the germline V gene are SEHNR and FQNEAQ (reference sequence). V shed 5 bases, J shed 0 bases, and the junction held 6 bases outside the gene matches. The CDR3 sequence is 17 residues long. CDR3 sequence: CASSLLTGGSGANVLTF. Written as DNA, the CDR3 is TGTGCCAGCAGCCTACTAACAGGGGGCTCTGGGGCCAACGTCCTGACTTTC.

There are many counts of this clonotype. The CDR3 sequence is CASSLDPRDRVWGYQETQYF. The CDR3 DNA reads TGTGCCAGCAGCTTAGACCCCCGGGACAGGGTTTGGGGGTACCAAGAGACCCAGTACTTC. This sequence joins TRBV7-6 and TRBJ2-5; 9 bases match TRBD1. This CDR3 is built from 20 residues. Trimming at V came to 1 base and at J to 0 bases, leaving 15 bases not matched to a gene. Germline CDR1 is SGHVS and CDR2 is FNYEAQ.

The table lists this clonotype with many counts. The chain recombines TRBV2 with TRBJ2-1; TRBD1 matches at 8 bases. The germline gives CDR1 SNHLY, CDR2 FYNNEI. V lost 9 bases and J lost 10; bases outside the gene matches: 5. The CDR3 runs 11 residues. CDR3 in amino acids: CARVDRGEQFF. The CDR3 DNA reads TGTGCCAGGGTAGACAGGGGCGAGCAGTTCTTC.

The table lists this clonotype with a few counts. The chain joins TRBV28 to TRBJ2-2; D uncertain. Germline V gene data show CDR1 as MDHEN and CDR2 as SYDVKM. The CDR3 is 13 amino acids. V lost 2 bases and J 4 bases, leaving 5 bases between the germline ends. The CDR3 protein is CASSLTATGELFF. In DNA, the CDR3 is TGTGCCAGCAGTTTAACAGCCACCGGGGAGCTGTTTTTT.

At least ten counts were recorded for this clonotype. V usage is TRBV7-9 and J usage is TRBJ1-4; D is possibly TRBD1 (5 bases). The V end lost 7 bases, the J end lost 5 bases, and 14 bases lay between the germline ends. Germline V gives CDR1 SEHNR, CDR2 FQNEAQ (reference sequence). The CDR3 covers 14 residues. The CDR3 nucleotides read TGTGCCAGCATGAACGGGGCCTTAAATGAAAAACTGTTTTTT. It encodes CASMNGALNEKLFF.

This clonotype was observed many times. This chain's CDR3 is CASKGLAGVNIQYF. The CDR3 coding sequence is TGTGCCAGCAAGGGACTAGCGGGAGTAAACATTCAGTACTTC. The genes are TRBV2 and TRBJ2-4; the match to TRBD2 covers 14 bases. CDR1 is SNHLY, CDR2 FYNNEI, per germline. The CDR3 has 14 residues. V gave up 7 bases and J gave up 6 bases; unmatched junction bases: 2.

In its sample, this clonotype was seen many times. This chain links TRBV7-9 with TRBJ2-3; TRBD2 might be the D (6 bases). CDR1 and CDR2 from the germline V gene are SEHNR and FQNEAQ (reference sequence). This CDR3 region has 17 residues. V was pared by 3 bases and J by 5 bases, with 21 bases between. The CDR3, as DNA: TGTGCCAGCAGCTTTCTCAGCGGAGGGGCTTCGGGAGATACGCAGTATTTT. Protein sequence: CASSFLSGGASGDTQYF.

At least ten counts were recorded for this clonotype. CDR3 bases: TGTGCCAGCAGCCCTCTATCTCCGCAAAACAATGAGCAGTTCTTC. Translating gives CASSPLSPQNNEQFF. The chain carries TRBV11-2 and TRBJ2-1; D not certain. The CDR3 extends over 15 amino acids. The germline V and J ends were trimmed by 5 bases and 5 bases, with 16 bases remaining between them. Germline lookup yields CDR1 SGHAT and CDR2 FQNNGV.

This clonotype was observed many times. V usage is TRBV12-3 or TRBV12-4 and J usage is TRBJ1-2; D is perhaps TRBD1 (6 bases). V lost 6 bases and J lost 7, with 15 bases in between. There are 13 residues in the CDR3. CDR3 in amino acids: CASRSTGTGGYTF. CDR3 coding DNA: TGTGCCAGCAGGAGTACAGGGACGGGTGGCTACACCTTC.

In its sample, this clonotype was seen many times. The rearrangement links TRBV27 to TRBJ2-3, with a tentative D call TRBD2 (5 bases). Deletions cut 4 bases from V and 5 bases from J, with 16 bases between. Germline CDR1 MNHEY, CDR2 SMNVEV (reference sequence). The CDR3 covers 15 residues. The CDR3 loop reads CASSSPRRAGDTQYF. The CDR3 region has the DNA TGTGCCAGCAGTTCCCCCCGGCGGGCGGGAGATACGCAGTATTTT.

This clonotype was detected many times. CDR3 in DNA: TGTGCCAGCAGCAAGGGACAGGGGACTGCAAATGAGCAGTTCTTC. Translating gives CASSKGQGTANEQFF. The V gene is TRBV11-2, the J gene TRBJ2-1, with 10 bases aligning to TRBD1. Germline V gene sequence: CDR1 SGHAT, CDR2 FQNNGV. V was clipped by 5 bases and J by 7 bases; unmatched bases: 8. The CDR3 contains 15 residues.

This clonotype has only a few counts. One junction end disagrees with the germline gene, perhaps due to a read error. The CDR3 protein is CSASKITTRELFF. In DNA, the CDR3 is TGCAGTGCTAGCAAGATAACCACCCGGGAGCTGTTTTTT. This chain links TRBV20-1 with TRBJ2-2; D uncertain. Germline CDR1 reads DFQATT; CDR2 reads SNEGSKA (reference sequence). The CDR3 is made up of 13 amino acids.

This clonotype was observed at least ten times. The chain carries TRBV2 and TRBJ2-5; TRBD1 aligns across 7 bases. Germline CDR1 and CDR2: SNHLY and FYNNEI. Trimming at V came to 8 bases and at J to 3 bases, leaving 6 bases not matched to a gene. CDR3 length: 13 amino acids. CDR3 residues: CASGGQSKETQYF. CDR3 coding DNA: TGTGCCAGCGGGGGACAGTCCAAAGAGACCCAGTACTTC.

By frequency in the sample, this clonotype is medium-sized (0.01 to 0.1%). The rearrangement uses TRBV5-1 and TRBJ1-2, with D possibly matching TRBD1 (5 bases). This CDR3 spans 11 amino acids. Germline lookup yields CDR1 SGHRS and CDR2 YFSETQ. CDR3 protein: CAPGGYYGYTF. For the CDR3, the DNA is TGCGCTCCTGGGGGATACTATGGCTACACCTTC.